This TCR beta chain was obtained from a study of beta chain features in type 1 diabetes. Expressed TCRB transcripts were sequenced because the isolated RNA had all been reverse transcribed beforehand. Around 3.57 million reads was the average for naive, central memory and regulatory T cell samples. Some clones are missing from TCRdb's copy, which holds only in-frame ones; the method was immunoSEQ multiplex PCR. The sample holds 200,000 to 250,000 clones, 11% to 15% seen once. Whole-study findings and limits: The question left open here concerned HLA type influencing TCRB rearrangement. Type 1 diabetes patients showed a moderate but significant shortening of TCRB CDR3s in all four CD4+ subsets.

The length of the CDR3 is 14 residues. CDR1 is SGHDT, CDR2 YYEEEE, per germline. The V gene end was trimmed by 6 bases and the J gene end by 9 bases; junction bases not matched to a gene: 12. Points on this clone: Its antigen is not known.

The TCR was taken from a woman in her thirties or forties in good health. The sequenced sample consisted of naive CD4+ T cells from blood. The chain uses TRBV5-6 and TRBJ2-1; 7 positions agree with TRBD2. CDR3 in DNA: TGTGCCAGCAACCCTCGACCGGGGGGAAGTGAGCAGTTCTTC. This translates into CASNPRPGGSEQFF.